This T cell receptor beta chain was sequenced in a study of T cells in Graves' hyperthyroidism and ophthalmopathy. TCR beta CDR3 regions were amplified from RNA transcripts. First-round RT-PCR with HTBI primers amplified the TCR CDR3 region. TCRdb re-derived calls from the multiplex PCR reads in MiXCR, one entry per CDR3 protein. The data show nearly 750,000 distinct CDR3 sequences, roughly 32% seen once. As to this clonotype: Being one base from a much bigger clone, this may be a read error.

Patients aged 18 to 65 had newly diagnosed hyperthyroidism lasting under 2 months. Together with thyroid ultrasound, orbital computed tomography, serum thyroxine and TRAb, clinical symptoms were used for diagnoses. The CDR3 extends over 12 amino acids. Trimming cost V 5 bases and J 12 bases; bases outside gene matches: 6. The sample was blood. The clonotype comes from a woman between 35 and 50 years old with Graves' hyperthyroidism. This chain links TRBV12-3 or TRBV12-4 with TRBJ1-2, with 10 bases matching TRBD1. In DNA form, the CDR3 reads TGTGCCAGCAGTGGACAGGGGGAGGGAAACACCTTC. This sequence encodes CASSGQGEGNTF.